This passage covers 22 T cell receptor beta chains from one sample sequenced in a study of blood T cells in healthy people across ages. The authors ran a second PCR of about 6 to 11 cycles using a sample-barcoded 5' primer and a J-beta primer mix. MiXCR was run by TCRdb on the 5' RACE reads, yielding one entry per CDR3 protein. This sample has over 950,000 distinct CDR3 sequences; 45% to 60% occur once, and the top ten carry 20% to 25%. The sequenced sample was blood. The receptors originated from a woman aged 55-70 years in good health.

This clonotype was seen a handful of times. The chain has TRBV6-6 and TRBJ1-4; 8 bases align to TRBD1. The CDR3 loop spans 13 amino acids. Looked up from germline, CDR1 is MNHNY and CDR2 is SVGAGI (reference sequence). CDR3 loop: CASQDRENEKLFF. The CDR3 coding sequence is TGTGCTAGCCAGGACAGGGAGAATGAAAAACTGTTTTTT.

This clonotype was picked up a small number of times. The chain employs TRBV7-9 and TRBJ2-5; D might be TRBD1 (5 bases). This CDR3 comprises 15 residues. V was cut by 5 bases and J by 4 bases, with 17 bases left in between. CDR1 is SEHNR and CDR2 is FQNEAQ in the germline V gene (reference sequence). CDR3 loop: CASSPRDSYRETQYF. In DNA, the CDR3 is TGTGCCAGCAGCCCCAGAGACAGTTACAGAGAGACCCAGTACTTC.

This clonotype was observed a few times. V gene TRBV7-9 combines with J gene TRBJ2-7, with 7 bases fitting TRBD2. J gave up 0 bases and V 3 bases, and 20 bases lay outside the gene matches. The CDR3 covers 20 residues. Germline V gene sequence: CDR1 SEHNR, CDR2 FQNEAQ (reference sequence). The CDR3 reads CASSLVPLRTGGGVSYEQYF. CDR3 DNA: TGTGCCAGCAGCTTGGTCCCGTTGAGGACTGGCGGGGGAGTCTCCTACGAGCAGTACTTC. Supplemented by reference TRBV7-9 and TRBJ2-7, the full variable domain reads DTGVSQNPRHKITKRGQNVTFRCDPISEHNRLYWYRQTLGQGPEFLTYFQNEAQLEKSRLLSDRFSAERPKGSFSTLEIQRTEQGDSAMYLCASSLVPLRTGGGVSYEQYFGPGTRLTVT.

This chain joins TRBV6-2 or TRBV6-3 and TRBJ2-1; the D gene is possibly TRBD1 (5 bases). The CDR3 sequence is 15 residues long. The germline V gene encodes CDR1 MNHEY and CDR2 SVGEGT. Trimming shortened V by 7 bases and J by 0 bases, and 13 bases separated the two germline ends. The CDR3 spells CASNQGPSSYNEQFF. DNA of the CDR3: TGTGCCAGCAATCAGGGCCCAAGCTCCTACAATGAGCAGTTCTTC.

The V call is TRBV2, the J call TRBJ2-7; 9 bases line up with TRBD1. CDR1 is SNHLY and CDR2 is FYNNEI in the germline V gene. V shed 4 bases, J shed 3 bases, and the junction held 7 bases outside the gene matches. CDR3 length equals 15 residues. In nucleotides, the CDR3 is TGTGCCAGCAGTGGGGAGACAGGGGGAGGCTACGAGCAGTACTTC. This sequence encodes CASSGETGGGYEQYF.

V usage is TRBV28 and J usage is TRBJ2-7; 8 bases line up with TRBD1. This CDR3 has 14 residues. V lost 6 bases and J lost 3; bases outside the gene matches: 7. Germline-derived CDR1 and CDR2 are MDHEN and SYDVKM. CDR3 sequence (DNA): TGTGCCAGCAGGCTCAGGGGGCCGGGCTACGAGCAGTACTTC. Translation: CASRLRGPGYEQYF.

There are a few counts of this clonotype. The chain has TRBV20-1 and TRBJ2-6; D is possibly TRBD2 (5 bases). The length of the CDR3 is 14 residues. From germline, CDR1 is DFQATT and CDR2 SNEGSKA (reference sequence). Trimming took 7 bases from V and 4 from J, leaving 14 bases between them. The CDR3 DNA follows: TGCAGTGGTTCTGAGCGGACCGGGGCCAACGTCCTGACTTTC. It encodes CSGSERTGANVLTF.

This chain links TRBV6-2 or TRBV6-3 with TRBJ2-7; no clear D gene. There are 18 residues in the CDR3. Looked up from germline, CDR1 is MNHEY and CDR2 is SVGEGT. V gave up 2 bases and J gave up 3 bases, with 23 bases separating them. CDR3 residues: CASSYPISFGLDHYEQYF. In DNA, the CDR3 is TGTGCCAGCAGTTACCCCATATCCTTCGGCCTCGACCACTACGAGCAGTACTTC.

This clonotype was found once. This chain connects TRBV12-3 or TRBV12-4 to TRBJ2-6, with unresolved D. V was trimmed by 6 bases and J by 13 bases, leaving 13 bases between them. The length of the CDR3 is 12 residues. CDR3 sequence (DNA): TGTGCCAGCAGAATGGTAGACTGGGTCCTGACTTTC. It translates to CASRMVDWVLTF.

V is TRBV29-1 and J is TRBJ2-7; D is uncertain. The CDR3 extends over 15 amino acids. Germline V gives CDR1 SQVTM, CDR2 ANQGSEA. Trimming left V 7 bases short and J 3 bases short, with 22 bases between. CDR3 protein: CSAEFGVGFGYEQYF. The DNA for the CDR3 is TGCAGCGCCGAGTTCGGAGTGGGGTTTGGCTACGAGCAGTACTTC.

The CDR3 is CASSETPSGSTDTQYF. CDR3 DNA: TGTGCCAGCAGTGAAACCCCTAGCGGGAGCACAGATACGCAGTATTTT. The rearrangement joins TRBV2 to TRBJ2-3, with 8 bases fitting TRBD2. Per germline, CDR1 SNHLY and CDR2 FYNNEI. Losses at the gene ends were 2 bases for V and 0 bases for J; bases not matched to a gene: 4. The CDR3 has 16 amino acids. Supplemented by reference TRBV2 and TRBJ2-3, the full variable domain reads EPEVTQTPSHQVTQMGQEVILRCVPISNHLYFYWYRQILGQKVEFLVSFYNNEISEKSEIFDDQFSVERPDGSNFTLKIRSTKLEDSAMYFCASSETPSGSTDTQYFGPGTRLTVL.

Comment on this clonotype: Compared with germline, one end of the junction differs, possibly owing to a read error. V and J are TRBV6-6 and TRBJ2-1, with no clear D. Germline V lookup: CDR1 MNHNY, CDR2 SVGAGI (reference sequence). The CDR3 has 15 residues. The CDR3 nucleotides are TGTGCCTGCAGTAGGACCCAAAGCTCCTACAATGAGCAGTTCTTC. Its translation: CACSRTQSSYNEQFF.

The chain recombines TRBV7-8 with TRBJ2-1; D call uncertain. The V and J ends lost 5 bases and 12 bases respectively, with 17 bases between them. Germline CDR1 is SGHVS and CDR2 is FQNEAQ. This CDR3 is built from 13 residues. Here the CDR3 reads CASSPISEVAQFF. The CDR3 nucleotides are TGTGCCAGCAGCCCCATTAGTGAGGTGGCGCAGTTCTTC.

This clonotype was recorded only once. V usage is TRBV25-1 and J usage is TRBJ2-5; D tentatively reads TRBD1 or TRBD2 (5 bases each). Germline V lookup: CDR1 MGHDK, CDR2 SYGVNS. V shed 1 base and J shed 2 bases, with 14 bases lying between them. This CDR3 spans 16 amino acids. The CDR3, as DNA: TGTGCCAGCAGTGAATGGGGGAGAGGACCTCAAGAGACCCAGTACTTC. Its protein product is CASSEWGRGPQETQYF.

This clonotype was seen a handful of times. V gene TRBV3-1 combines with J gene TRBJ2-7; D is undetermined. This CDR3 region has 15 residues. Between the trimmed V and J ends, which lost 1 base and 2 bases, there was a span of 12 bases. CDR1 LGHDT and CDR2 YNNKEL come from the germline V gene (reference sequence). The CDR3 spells CASSQGEVGTYEQYF. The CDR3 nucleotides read TGTGCCAGCAGCCAAGGGGAAGTCGGAACCTACGAGCAGTACTTC.

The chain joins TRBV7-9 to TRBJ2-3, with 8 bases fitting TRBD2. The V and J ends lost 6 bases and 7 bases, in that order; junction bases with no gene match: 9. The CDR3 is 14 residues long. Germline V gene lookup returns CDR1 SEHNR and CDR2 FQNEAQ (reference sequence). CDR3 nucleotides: TGTGCCAGCAGACCAAGCGGGAGTACGCATACGCAGTATTTT. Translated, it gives CASRPSGSTHTQYF.

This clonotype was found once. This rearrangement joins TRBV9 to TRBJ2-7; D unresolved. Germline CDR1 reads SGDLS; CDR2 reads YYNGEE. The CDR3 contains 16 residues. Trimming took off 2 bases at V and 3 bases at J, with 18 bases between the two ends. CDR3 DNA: TGTGCCAGCAGCGTGGGCAGCCCCCCTGCCAACTACGAGCAGTACTTC. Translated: CASSVGSPPANYEQYF.

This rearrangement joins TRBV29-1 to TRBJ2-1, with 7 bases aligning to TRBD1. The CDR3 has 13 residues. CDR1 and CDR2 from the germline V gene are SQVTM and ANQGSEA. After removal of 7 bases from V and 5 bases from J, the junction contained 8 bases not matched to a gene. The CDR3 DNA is TGCAGCGCCGGGGACAGACTCCACAATGAGCAGTTCTTC. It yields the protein CSAGDRLHNEQFF.

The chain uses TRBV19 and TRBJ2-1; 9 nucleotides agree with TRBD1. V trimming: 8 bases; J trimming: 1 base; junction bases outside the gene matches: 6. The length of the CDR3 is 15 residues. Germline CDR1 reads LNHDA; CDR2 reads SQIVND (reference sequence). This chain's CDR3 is CASGTGQGSYNEQFF. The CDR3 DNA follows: TGTGCCAGTGGAACCGGACAGGGGTCCTACAATGAGCAGTTCTTC.

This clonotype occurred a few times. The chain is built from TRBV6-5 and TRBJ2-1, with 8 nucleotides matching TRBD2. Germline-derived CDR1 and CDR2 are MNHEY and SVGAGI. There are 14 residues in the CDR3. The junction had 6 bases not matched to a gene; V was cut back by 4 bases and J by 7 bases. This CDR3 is CASSSGTRKNEQFF. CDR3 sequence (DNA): TGTGCCAGCAGTTCCGGGACTAGGAAGAATGAGCAGTTCTTC.

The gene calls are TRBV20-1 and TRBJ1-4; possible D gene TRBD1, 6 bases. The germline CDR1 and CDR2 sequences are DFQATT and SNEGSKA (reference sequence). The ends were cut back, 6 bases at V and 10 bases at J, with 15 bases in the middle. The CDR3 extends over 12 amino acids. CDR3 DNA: TGCAGTGCGGGTCCGGACAGCGGAAAACTGTTTTTT. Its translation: CSAGPDSGKLFF.

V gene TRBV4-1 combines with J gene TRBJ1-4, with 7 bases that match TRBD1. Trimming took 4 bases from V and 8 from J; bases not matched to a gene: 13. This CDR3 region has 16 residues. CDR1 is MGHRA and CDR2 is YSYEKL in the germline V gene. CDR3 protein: CASSRYSGGSKEKLFF. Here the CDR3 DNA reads TGCGCCAGCAGCCGATACTCAGGGGGGAGTAAGGAAAAACTGTTTTTT.